A single sample is the source of the 15 T cell receptor beta chains below, sequenced in a study of blood T cells in healthy people across ages. Primed by a sample-barcoded 5' primer and a J-beta primer mix, a second PCR proceeded for about 7 to 12 cycles. A single record per CDR3 protein comes from TCRdb applying MiXCR to the 5' RACE reads. The sample holds about 1.6 million distinct CDR3 sequences, roughly a third seen once. Sequencing input: blood. These TCRs come from a woman between 25 and 40 years old in good health.

This clonotype was counted between two and nine times. The chain is built from TRBV9 and TRBJ2-3, with D maybe TRBD1 (6 bases). This CDR3 spans 12 amino acids. V lost 6 bases, J lost 4 bases, and 9 bases lay in between. The germline CDR1 and CDR2 sequences are SGDLS and YYNGEE. The CDR3 DNA is TGTGCCAGCACCCCAGGGGCAGATACGCAGTATTTT. It is translated as CASTPGADTQYF.

This sequence joins TRBV29-1 and TRBJ1-2, with 10 bases identical to TRBD1. The CDR3 sequence is 13 residues long. V trimming: 7 bases; J trimming: 7 bases; junction bases outside the gene matches: 9. Per germline, CDR1 SQVTM and CDR2 ANQGSEA. The CDR3 is CSATDRGSSGYTF. CDR3 in DNA: TGCAGCGCGACGGACAGGGGGTCTTCTGGCTACACCTTC.

This clonotype was seen a handful of times. V and J are TRBV5-1 and TRBJ2-5, with no clear D. The J call may be wrong; the DNA end is better matched by TRBJ2-7. The CDR3 is made up of 15 amino acids. CDR1 is SGHRS, CDR2 YFSETQ, per germline. CDR3 protein: CASSLAGVNSYEQYF. CDR3 DNA sequence: TGCGCCAGCAGCTTGGCCGGCGTCAACTCCTACGAGCAGTACTTC.

The V and J genes are TRBV7-3 and TRBJ2-5; 7 bases agree with TRBD2. CDR3 length equals 20 residues. From germline, CDR1 is SGHTA and CDR2 FQGTGA. V trimming: 2 bases; J trimming: 3 bases; junction bases outside the gene matches: 21. The CDR3, as DNA: TGTGCCAGCAGCTTATATCCCCTTACGTATAGACGGGAGGCGGAAGAGACCCAGTACTTC. Its translation: CASSLYPLTYRREAEETQYF. The full variable domain, its missing parts supplied by reference TRBV7-3 and TRBJ2-5, is GAGVSQTPSNKVTEKGKYVELRCDPISGHTALYWYRQSLGQGPEFLIYFQGTGAADDSGLPNDRFFAVRPEGSVSTLKIQRTERGDSAVYLCASSLYPLTYRREAEETQYFGPGTRLLVL.

The V and J genes are TRBV7-2 and TRBJ1-1; D is possibly TRBD1 (5 bases). Trimming took off 6 bases at V and 5 bases at J, with 25 bases between the two ends. The CDR3 sequence is 17 residues long. CDR1 and CDR2 (germline): SGHTA, FQGNSA. Here the CDR3 DNA reads TGTGCCAGCAGTTCACTCCGGGACGTCGGAAGTAGGACTGAAGCTTTCTTT. Amino acids: CASSSLRDVGSRTEAFF. Full variable domain (outside the CDR3, taken from reference TRBV7-2 and TRBJ1-1): GAGVSQSPSNKVTEKGKDVELRCDPISGHTALYWYRQSLGQGLEFLIYFQGNSAPDKSGLPSDRFSAERTGGSVSTLTIQRTQQEDSAVYLCASSSLRDVGSRTEAFFGQGTRLTVV.

This clonotype has just a few counts. This chain joins TRBV5-6 and TRBJ2-5; D might be TRBD1 or TRBD2, each matching 5 bases. CDR3 length: 14 amino acids. Germline V gives CDR1 SGHDT, CDR2 YYEEEE. Trimming pared 1 base from V and 3 bases from J, leaving 10 bases between. The CDR3 DNA sequence: TGTGCCAGCAGCTTGTTGGGGGAAGAAGAGACCCAGTACTTC. Amino acids: CASSLLGEEETQYF.

The rearrangement links TRBV9 to TRBJ2-5, with 7 positions matching TRBD1. With V trimmed by 0 bases and J by 5 bases, 4 bases remained unmatched. The CDR3 is 14 residues long. The germline V gene encodes CDR1 SGDLS and CDR2 YYNGEE. Here the CDR3 DNA reads TGTGCCAGCAGCGTAGGGGTCAGGGGGGAGACCCAGTACTTC. It codes for CASSVGVRGETQYF.

This clonotype appeared many times. V usage is TRBV6-1 and J usage is TRBJ2-6, with TRBD1 identical over 7 bases. V lost 5 bases to trimming and J lost 0 bases; unmatched junction nucleotides: 7. Per the germline V gene, CDR1 is MNHNS and CDR2 is SASEGT. This CDR3 has 17 amino acids. In DNA, the CDR3 is TGTGCCAGCAGTCCGCGGACAGGTCCCTCTGGGGCCAACGTCCTGACTTTC. Residues: CASSPRTGPSGANVLTF.

The chain uses TRBV11-2 and TRBJ1-3; a possible D gene is TRBD1 (5 bases). The CDR3 has 16 residues. CDR1 is SGHAT, CDR2 FQNNGV, per germline. Trimming pared 2 bases from V and 2 bases from J, leaving 13 bases between. The CDR3 here is CASSLRGAVAGNTIYF. CDR3 nucleotides: TGTGCCAGCAGCTTAAGGGGTGCCGTGGCTGGAAACACCATATATTTT.

The chain employs TRBV12-3 or TRBV12-4 and TRBJ1-2; the D is unclear. Deletions cut 6 bases from V and 3 bases from J, with 14 bases between. There are 14 residues in the CDR3. CDR3 coding DNA: TGTGCCAGCAGGTTCAATTCTCTTCACTATGGCTACACCTTC. It codes for CASRFNSLHYGYTF.

V gene TRBV2 combines with J gene TRBJ1-1; D might be TRBD1 (5 bases). Trimming pared 10 bases from V and 1 base from J, leaving 13 bases between. Germline values: CDR1 SNHLY, CDR2 FYNNEI. The CDR3 covers 13 residues. The CDR3 DNA is TGTGCCAACAGGATCCGGGGGAACACTGAAGCTTTCTTT. This encodes CANRIRGNTEAFF.

The chain combines TRBV7-8 with TRBJ2-1; D perhaps matches TRBD2 (6 bases). This CDR3 region has 16 residues. V was trimmed by 4 bases and J by 2 bases, leaving 15 bases between them. Germline V gene sequence: CDR1 SGHVS, CDR2 FQNEAQ. The CDR3 DNA sequence: TGTGCCAGCAGCTCTAGCGTTCGGGGGACCTACAATGAGCAGTTCTTC. Its translation: CASSSSVRGTYNEQFF.

This chain links TRBV12-3 or TRBV12-4 with TRBJ1-1, with D possibly matching TRBD1 (5 bases). Trimming cost V 3 bases and J 2 bases, with 10 bases left between them. The CDR3 covers 14 residues. CDR3 sequence: CASSLVWDNTEAFF. The CDR3, as DNA: TGTGCCAGCAGTTTGGTGTGGGACAACACTGAAGCTTTCTTT.

This chain links TRBV12-3 or TRBV12-4 with TRBJ1-4, with D possibly TRBD1 on 5 matching bases. The CDR3 has 16 residues. Trimming took off 7 bases at V and 2 bases at J, with 17 bases between the two ends. The CDR3 loop reads CASKRRGAVTNEKLFF. The DNA for the CDR3 is TGTGCCAGCAAGAGGAGGGGCGCCGTGACTAATGAAAAACTGTTTTTT.

V usage is TRBV4-1 and J usage is TRBJ1-2; maybe TRBD1 (6 bases). Germline CDR1 reads MGHRA; CDR2 reads YSYEKL. This CDR3 is built from 16 residues. The germline V and J ends were trimmed by 1 base and 0 bases, with 12 bases remaining between them. The CDR3 DNA reads TGCGCCAGCAGCCAAGGGGCAGGACAGCCTAACTATGGCTACACCTTC. Protein: CASSQGAGQPNYGYTF.